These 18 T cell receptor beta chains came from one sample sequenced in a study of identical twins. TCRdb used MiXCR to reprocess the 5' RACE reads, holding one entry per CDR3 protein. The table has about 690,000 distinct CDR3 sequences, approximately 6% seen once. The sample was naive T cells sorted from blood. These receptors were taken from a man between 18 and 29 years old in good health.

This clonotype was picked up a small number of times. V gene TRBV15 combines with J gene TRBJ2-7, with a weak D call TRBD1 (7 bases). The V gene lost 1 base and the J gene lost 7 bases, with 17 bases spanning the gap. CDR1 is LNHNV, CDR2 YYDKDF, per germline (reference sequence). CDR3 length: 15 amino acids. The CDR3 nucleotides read TGTGCCACCAGCAGAGCTTTCCAGGGGGGACGGGAGCAGTACTTC. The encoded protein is CATSRAFQGGREQYF.

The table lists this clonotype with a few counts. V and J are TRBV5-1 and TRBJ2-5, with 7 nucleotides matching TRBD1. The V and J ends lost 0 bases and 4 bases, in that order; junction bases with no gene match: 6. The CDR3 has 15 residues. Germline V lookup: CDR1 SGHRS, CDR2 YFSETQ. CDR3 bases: TGCGCCAGCAGCTTGGAGGCAGGGGGATTAGAGACCCAGTACTTC. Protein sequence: CASSLEAGGLETQYF.

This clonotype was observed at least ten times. CDR3 residues: CASSPTGTETQYF. In nucleotides, the CDR3 is TGTGCCAGCTCACCGACAGGGACGGAGACCCAGTACTTC. The chain carries TRBV18 and TRBJ2-5; 7 positions match TRBD1. This CDR3 has 13 amino acids. CDR1 is KGHSH, CDR2 LQKENI, per germline. V lost 3 bases, J lost 5 bases, and 3 bases stayed unmatched.

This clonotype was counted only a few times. CDR3 sequence (DNA): TGCAGTGTTAGTAGCGGGAGACTTCGAAATGAGCAGTTCTTC. It is translated as CSVSSGRLRNEQFF. The chain combines TRBV20-1 with TRBJ2-1; 9 bases agree with TRBD2. The CDR3 is made up of 14 amino acids. Per germline, CDR1 DFQATT and CDR2 SNEGSKA (reference sequence). V gave up 7 bases and J gave up 7 bases; unmatched junction bases: 11.

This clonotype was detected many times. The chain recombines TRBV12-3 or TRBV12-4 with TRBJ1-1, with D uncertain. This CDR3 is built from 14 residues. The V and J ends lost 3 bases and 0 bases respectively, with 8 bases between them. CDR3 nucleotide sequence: TGTGCCAGCAGTTTTCGGGTCATGAACACTGAAGCTTTCTTT. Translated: CASSFRVMNTEAFF.

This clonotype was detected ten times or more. The CDR3, as DNA: TGTGCCAGCAGCTCCCAGACTAATCAGCCCCAGCATTTT. Its protein product is CASSSQTNQPQHF. The genes are TRBV7-2 and TRBJ1-5; D is uncertain. V was pared by 4 bases and J by 4 bases, with 8 bases between. Germline lookup yields CDR1 SGHTA and CDR2 FQGNSA. This CDR3 contains 13 residues.

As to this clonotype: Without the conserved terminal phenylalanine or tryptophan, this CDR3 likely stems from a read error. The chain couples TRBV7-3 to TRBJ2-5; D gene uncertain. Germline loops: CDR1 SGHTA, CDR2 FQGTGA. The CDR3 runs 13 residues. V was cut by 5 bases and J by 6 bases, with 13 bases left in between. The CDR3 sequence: CASSTGHSQTQYC. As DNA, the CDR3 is TGTGCCAGCAGCACTGGGCACTCTCAGACCCAGTACTGC.

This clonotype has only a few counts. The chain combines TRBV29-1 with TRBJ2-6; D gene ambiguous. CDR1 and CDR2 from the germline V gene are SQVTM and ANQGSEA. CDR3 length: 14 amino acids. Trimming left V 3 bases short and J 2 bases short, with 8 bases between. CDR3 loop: CSVEDLAGANVLTF. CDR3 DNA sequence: TGCAGCGTTGAGGATCTCGCTGGGGCCAACGTCCTGACTTTC.

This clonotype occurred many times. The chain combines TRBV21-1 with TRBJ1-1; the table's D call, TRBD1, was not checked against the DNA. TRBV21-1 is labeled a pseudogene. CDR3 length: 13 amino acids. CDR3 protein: CASSGQGRTEAFF. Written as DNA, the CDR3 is TGTGCCAGCAGCGGACAGGGGCGGACTGAAGCTTTCTTT.

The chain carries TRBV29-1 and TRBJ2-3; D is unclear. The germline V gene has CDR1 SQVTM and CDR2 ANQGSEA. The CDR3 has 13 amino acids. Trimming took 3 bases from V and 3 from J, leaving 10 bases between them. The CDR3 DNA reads TGCAGCGTTGATTTACAGAGTACAGATACGCAGTATTTT. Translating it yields CSVDLQSTDTQYF.

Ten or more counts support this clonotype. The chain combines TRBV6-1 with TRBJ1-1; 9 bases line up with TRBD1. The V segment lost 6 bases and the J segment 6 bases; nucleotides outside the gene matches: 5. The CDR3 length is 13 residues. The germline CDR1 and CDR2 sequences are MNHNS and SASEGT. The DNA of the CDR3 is TGTGCCAGCAGGGGGGGACAGGGCTCTGAAGCTTTCTTT. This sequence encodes CASRGGQGSEAFF.

CDR3 loop: CSARKEGMRKVGYTF. CDR3 nucleotide sequence: TGCAGTGCTAGAAAGGAGGGGATGCGGAAAGTAGGCTACACCTTC. This chain uses TRBV20-1 with TRBJ1-2, with a tentative D call TRBD1 (5 bases). From germline, CDR1 is DFQATT and CDR2 SNEGSKA (reference sequence). Trimming stripped 2 bases from V and 8 bases from J, with 21 bases between. This CDR3 is 15 amino acids long.

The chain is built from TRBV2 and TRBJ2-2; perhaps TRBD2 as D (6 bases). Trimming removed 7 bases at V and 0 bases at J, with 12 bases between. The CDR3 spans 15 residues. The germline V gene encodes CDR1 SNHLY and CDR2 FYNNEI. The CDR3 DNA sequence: TGTGCCAGCACCGGGGGACTGACGAACACCGGGGAGCTGTTTTTT. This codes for CASTGGLTNTGELFF. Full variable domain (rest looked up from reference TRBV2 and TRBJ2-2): EPEVTQTPSHQVTQMGQEVILRCVPISNHLYFYWYRQILGQKVEFLVSFYNNEISEKSEIFDDQFSVERPDGSNFTLKIRSTKLEDSAMYFCASTGGLTNTGELFFGEGSRLTVL.

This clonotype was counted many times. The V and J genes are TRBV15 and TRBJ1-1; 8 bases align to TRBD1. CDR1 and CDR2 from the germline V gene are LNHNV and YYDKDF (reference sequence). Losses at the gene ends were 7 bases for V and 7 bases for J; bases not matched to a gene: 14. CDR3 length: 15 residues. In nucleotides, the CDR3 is TGTGCCACCACTCCGGGACAGGCGGGGGAGAATGAAGCTTTCTTT. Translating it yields CATTPGQAGENEAFF.

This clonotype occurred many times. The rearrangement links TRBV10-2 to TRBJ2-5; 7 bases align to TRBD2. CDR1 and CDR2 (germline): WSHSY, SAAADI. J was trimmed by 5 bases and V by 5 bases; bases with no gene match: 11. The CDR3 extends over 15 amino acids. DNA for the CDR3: TGCGCCAGCAGTTCTGAAGCGGGAAGTAAGGAGACCCAGTACTTC. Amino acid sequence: CASSSEAGSKETQYF.

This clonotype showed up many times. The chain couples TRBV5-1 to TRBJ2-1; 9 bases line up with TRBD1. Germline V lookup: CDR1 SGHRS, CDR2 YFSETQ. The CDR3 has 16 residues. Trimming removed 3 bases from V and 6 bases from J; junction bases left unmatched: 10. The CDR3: CASSWIGQGTSNEQFF. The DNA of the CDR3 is TGCGCCAGCAGCTGGATAGGACAGGGGACAAGCAATGAGCAGTTCTTC. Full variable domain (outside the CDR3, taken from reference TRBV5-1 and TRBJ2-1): KAGVTQTPRYLIKTRGQQVTLSCSPISGHRSVSWYQQTPGQGLQFLFEYFSETQRNKGNFPGRFSGRQFSNSRSEMNVSTLELGDSALYLCASSWIGQGTSNEQFFGPGTRLTVL.

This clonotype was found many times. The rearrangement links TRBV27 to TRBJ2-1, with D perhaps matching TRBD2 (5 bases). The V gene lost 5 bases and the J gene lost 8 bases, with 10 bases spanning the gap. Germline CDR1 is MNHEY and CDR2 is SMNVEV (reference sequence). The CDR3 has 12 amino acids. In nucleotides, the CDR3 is TGTGCCAGCAGTACTCTCGGGGATGAGCAGTTCTTC. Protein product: CASSTLGDEQFF.

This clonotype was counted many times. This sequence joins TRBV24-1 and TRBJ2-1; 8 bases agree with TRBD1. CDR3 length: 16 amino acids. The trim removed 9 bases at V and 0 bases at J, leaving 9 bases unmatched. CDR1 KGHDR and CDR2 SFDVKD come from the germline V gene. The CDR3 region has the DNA TGTGCCACCGGGGGGCAGGGGGCCGGCTCCTACAATGAGCAGTTCTTC. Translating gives CATGGQGAGSYNEQFF.